One sample yielded the 31 T cell receptor beta chains listed below, sequenced in a study of T cell clonality in common variable immunodeficiency. Produced via immunoSEQ multiplex PCR; TCRdb's table is partial and in-frame only. Recorded here are roughly 52,000 clones, none singletons. The source material was peripheral blood mononuclear cells. These receptors came from a person aged 18 to 70 in good health.

This clone was detected only a few times. The read falls 3 residues short of the CDR3 end, and the missing part is taken from the germline J gene. The V and J genes are TRBV2 and TRBJ1-2, with D maybe TRBD1 (5 bases). The CDR3 extends over 12 amino acids. Germline V CDR1 and CDR2: SNHLY, FYNNEI. Partial CDR3 DNA: TGTGCCAGAGCGGGATTGACAGATACC. Translating gives CARAGLTDT. The full CDR3 reads CARAGLTDTYTF.

This clone was detected many times. The read halts 3 residues ahead of the CDR3 end, with the missing end drawn from the germline J gene. J is TRBJ1-1 and V is TRBV5-6; no clear D gene. Germline V CDR1 and CDR2: SGHDT, YYEEEE. The CDR3 runs 14 residues. The CDR3 sequence is CASSLSSEAGGAFF. The CDR3 DNA, read in part, is TGTGCCAGCAGCTTGTCTTCAGAGGCGGGAGGA.

In this sample, this clone turned up many times. The read is 3 residues too short to cover the CDR3 end, so that end is filled in from the germline J gene. The V gene is TRBV19, the J gene TRBJ2-6; 11 nucleotides line up with TRBD1. V lost 5 bases and J lost 2; bases outside the gene matches: 5. CDR3 size: 17 residues. Per the germline V gene, CDR1 is LNHDA and CDR2 is SQIVND (reference sequence). CDR3 sequence: CASSPGQGVAGANVLTF. The CDR3 DNA, read in part, is TGTGCCAGTAGTCCGGGACAGGGGGTAGCTGGGGCCAACGTC.

This clone has at least ten counts. The read terminates 3 residues ahead of where the CDR3 ends, so the germline J gene completes it. V is TRBV7-2 and J is TRBJ1-3, with D possibly matching TRBD1 (6 bases). The CDR3 loop spans 15 amino acids. Looked up from germline, CDR1 is SGHTA and CDR2 is FQGNSA. V gave up 4 bases and J gave up 0 bases, with 10 bases separating them. The chain's CDR3 is CASSSTGSSGNTIYF. The sequenced CDR3 bases are TGTGCCAGCAGCTCTACAGGGAGCTCTGGAAACACC.

In its sample, this clone was seen many times. The read finishes 3 residues shy of the CDR3 end, and the germline J gene is used to complete it. This rearrangement joins TRBV20-1 to TRBJ2-1, with TRBD2 identical over 8 bases. J gave up 0 bases and V 5 bases, and 3 bases lay outside the gene matches. This CDR3 has 14 residues. Germline CDR1 reads DFQATT; CDR2 reads SNEGSKA (reference sequence). The CDR3 DNA, read in part, is TGCAGTGCTCCCGGGACTAGCTCCTACAATGAG. Translating gives CSAPGTSSYNE. The full CDR3 protein reads CSAPGTSSYNEQFF.

This clone was counted at least ten times. Read data end 3 residues before the CDR3 end; the end is taken from the germline J gene. The chain carries TRBV7-2 and TRBJ2-2; 8 nucleotides agree with TRBD1. Germline loops: CDR1 SGHTA, CDR2 FQGNSA. Trimming took 5 bases from V and 7 from J; bases not matched to a gene: 3. The CDR3 spans 13 residues. The sequenced CDR3 bases are TGTGCCAGCAGCAGGACAGGGAACGGGGAG. Translating it yields CASSRTGNGE. The whole CDR3 reads CASSRTGNGELFF.

Remarks on this clone: The read ends 3 residues early relative to the CDR3; the germline J gene fills the gap. The chain carries TRBV7-9 and TRBJ2-3; TRBD2 aligns across 7 bases. The CDR3 consists of 11 residues. Germline values: CDR1 SEHNR, CDR2 FQNEAQ (reference sequence). V gave up 11 bases and J gave up 3 bases; unmatched junction bases: 2. The CDR3 loop is CASGGTDTQYF. The sequenced CDR3 bases are TGTGCCTCCGGGGGGACAGATACG.

This clone was seen repeatedly, ten times or more. The sequenced fragment ends 3 residues before the CDR3 boundary, so the rest is inferred from the germline J gene. The rearrangement links TRBV11-2 to TRBJ2-1, with D maybe TRBD1 (7 bases). The V end lost 6 bases, the J end lost 9 bases, and 21 bases lay between the germline ends. This CDR3 has 15 amino acids. In germline, CDR1 is SGHAT, CDR2 FQNNGV. This CDR3 is CASRPSTGRRGEQFF. The sequenced part of the CDR3 DNA is TGTGCCAGCAGGCCCTCGACAGGGAGGCGCGGTGAG.

In its sample, this clone was seen many times. The sequenced fragment ends 3 residues before the CDR3 boundary, so the rest is inferred from the germline J gene. The V call is TRBV19, the J call TRBJ2-2; TRBD1 might be the D (5 bases). Germline CDR1 reads LNHDA; CDR2 reads SQIVND (reference sequence). This CDR3 region has 13 residues. V shed 5 bases and J shed 7 bases, with 11 bases lying between them. The CDR3 is CASSLREDGELFF. The part of the CDR3 DNA that was read is TGTGCCAGTAGTCTCAGGGAAGACGGGGAG.

This clone was seen at least ten times. The CDR3 is cut off 3 residues early in the read; its end comes from the germline J gene. The chain links TRBV6-2 or TRBV6-3 to TRBJ1-4; weak D call: TRBD1 (5 bases). The V gene lost 2 bases and the J gene lost 3 bases, with 10 bases spanning the gap. The CDR3 has 15 amino acids. The germline V gene has CDR1 MNHEY and CDR2 SVGEGT. CDR3 bases read: TGTGCCAGCAGTTACGGCGGGGGAGCTAATGAAAAA. Its protein is CASSYGGGANEK. The full CDR3 reads CASSYGGGANEKLFF.

This clone showed up many times. The read gets to within 3 residues of the CDR3 end, and the germline J gene fills in the rest. The chain employs TRBV19 and TRBJ2-1, with a possible D match to TRBD1 (5 bases). The CDR3 loop spans 16 amino acids. Trimming pared 3 bases from V and 0 bases from J, leaving 12 bases between. Germline values: CDR1 LNHDA, CDR2 SQIVND (reference sequence). The part of the CDR3 DNA that was read is TGTGCCAGTAGTATGTACAGGACGAGCTCCTACAATGAG. This sequence encodes CASSMYRTSSYNE. The whole CDR3 reads CASSMYRTSSYNEQFF.

This clone was recorded at least ten times. The read comes to an end 3 residues before the CDR3 does, leaving the germline J gene to fill in the end. The chain uses TRBV20-1 and TRBJ2-5; no reliable D call. V lost 8 bases to trimming and J lost 3 bases, with 10 bases between them. Germline V gene lookup returns CDR1 DFQATT and CDR2 SNEGSKA (reference sequence). The CDR3 has 11 amino acids. The DNA read from the CDR3 is TGCAGTCCCGTGGGCGAAGAGACC. This codes for CSPVGEET. The whole CDR3 sequence reads CSPVGEETQYF.

Ten or more counts support this clone. The CDR3 end lies 3 residues beyond the end of the read and is filled in from the germline J gene. The genes are TRBV29-1 and TRBJ1-1, with D tentatively TRBD1 (5 bases). The CDR3 has 14 amino acids. Per the germline V gene, CDR1 is SQVTM and CDR2 is ANQGSEA. The V end was cut by 4 bases, the J end by 4 bases, with 16 bases between. The CDR3 is CSVVRDSGLTEAFF. CDR3 DNA (partial): TGCAGCGTTGTCCGAGACAGCGGGCTCACTGAA.

This clone was counted many times. CDR3 DNA (partial): TGTGCCTGGATGGAGGGTGCGAACATT. Encoded protein: CAWMEGANI. The full CDR3 reads CAWMEGANIQYF. The chain recombines TRBV30 with TRBJ2-4; the D gene is possibly TRBD2 (6 bases). Read sequence stops 3 residues before the CDR3 end, and the germline J gene provides the missing end. Trimming took 4 bases from V and 7 from J, leaving 11 bases between them. The CDR3 runs to 12 residues. Germline V CDR1 and CDR2: GTSNPN, SVGIG (reference sequence).

This clone was counted at least ten times. The read is 3 residues too short to cover the CDR3 end, so that end is filled in from the germline J gene. V gene TRBV20-1 combines with J gene TRBJ1-1, with 11 positions matching TRBD1. The CDR3 is made up of 15 amino acids. Trimming took 5 bases from V and 5 from J; bases not matched to a gene: 10. In germline, CDR1 is DFQATT, CDR2 SNEGSKA (reference sequence). CDR3 protein: CSASGTGGFRTEAFF. The sequenced part of the CDR3 DNA is TGCAGTGCTTCCGGGACAGGGGGTTTTAGGACTGAA.

This clone was seen repeatedly, ten times or more. The read finishes 3 residues shy of the CDR3 end, and the germline J gene is used to complete it. The chain combines TRBV20-1 with TRBJ2-5, with no clear D. Germline assignment: CDR1 DFQATT and CDR2 SNEGSKA (reference sequence). V was clipped by 4 bases and J by 5 bases, with 8 bases between them. There are 11 residues in the CDR3. The covered CDR3 bases are TGCAGTGCTACCCTCGTGGAGACC. Amino acid sequence: CSATLVET. The CDR3, in full, reads CSATLVETQYF.

The table lists this clone with many counts. Sequencing ends 3 residues short of the CDR3 end; the germline J gene provides the rest. The chain joins TRBV14 to TRBJ2-5, with D unresolved. The V end lost 0 bases, the J end lost 7 bases, and 12 bases lay between the germline ends. From germline, CDR1 is SGHDN and CDR2 FVKESK. This CDR3 has 14 residues. CDR3 protein: CASSQDALSVTQYF. The CDR3 bases that were read are TGTGCCAGCAGCCAAGATGCGCTTTCGGTGACC.

This clone occurred many times. The sequence runs out 3 residues before the end of the CDR3; the remainder is reconstructed from the germline J gene. This chain connects TRBV19 to TRBJ2-6, with a weak D call TRBD1 (5 bases). CDR3 length equals 15 residues. V lost 5 bases and J 5 bases, leaving 13 bases between the germline ends. CDR1 and CDR2 (germline): LNHDA, SQIVND (reference sequence). CDR3 DNA, as far as it was read: TGTGCCAGTAGTCCCAGGGTGCTGCGGGCCAACGTC. This codes for CASSPRVLRANV. The whole CDR3 sequence reads CASSPRVLRANVLTF.

This clone was seen many times. The read comes to an end 3 residues before the CDR3 does, leaving the germline J gene to fill in the end. The rearrangement uses TRBV18 and TRBJ2-1; 9 bases are shared with TRBD1. This CDR3 is built from 16 residues. V shed 5 bases, J shed 3 bases, and the junction held 8 bases outside the gene matches. CDR1 is KGHSH and CDR2 is LQKENI in the germline V gene. Here the CDR3 reads CASSKRTGDFYNEQFF. The part of the CDR3 DNA that was read is TGTGCCAGCTCAAAGAGGACAGGGGACTTCTACAATGAG.

CDR3 sequence reads: CASRGSTRGLGTNEKLFF. The CDR3 bases that were read are TGTGCCAGTAGGGGATCCACCAGGGGGCTGGGGACTAATGAAAAG. The chain recombines TRBV19 with TRBJ2-2; D may be TRBD1 (8 bases). The CDR3 extends 3 residues past the end of the read, so its final part is completed from the germline J gene. CDR1 LNHDA and CDR2 SQIVND come from the germline V gene (reference sequence). The CDR3 consists of 18 residues.

This clone was observed many times. The read finishes 3 residues shy of the CDR3 end, and the germline J gene is used to complete it. This chain uses TRBV20-1 with TRBJ1-6; TRBD1 matches at 8 bases. Germline loops: CDR1 DFQATT, CDR2 SNEGSKA (reference sequence). The CDR3 covers 19 residues. Losses at the gene ends were 0 bases for V and 9 bases for J; bases not matched to a gene: 19. The CDR3: CSARDQAGGRSFRTSPLHF. The CDR3 DNA, read in part, is TGCAGTGCTAGAGATCAGGCAGGGGGCAGATCTTTTCGAACTTCACCC.

This clone has a count of ten or more. The CDR3 end is not reached by the read, which stops 3 residues before it; the germline J gene fills it in. The chain has TRBV7-3 and TRBJ2-3, with TRBD1 matching 8 bases. CDR3 length equals 15 residues. J lost 3 bases, V lost 5 bases, and 7 bases had no gene match. The germline CDR1 and CDR2 sequences are SGHTA and FQGTGA. This CDR3 reads CASSPGTGPTDTQYF. Partial CDR3 DNA: TGTGCCAGCAGCCCTGGGACAGGTCCTACAGATACG.

This clone was recorded at least ten times. The read is 3 residues too short to cover the CDR3 end, so that end is filled in from the germline J gene. The chain recombines TRBV7-6 with TRBJ2-6; D may be TRBD2 (5 bases). This CDR3 spans 18 amino acids. Trimming left V 1 base short and J 0 bases short, with 13 bases between. CDR1 and CDR2 (germline): SGHVS, FNYEAQ. The CDR3 is CASSLGPRVRSGANVLTF. CDR3 DNA (partial): TGTGCCAGCAGCTTAGGCCCGCGGGTGCGCTCTGGGGCCAACGTC.

Remarks on this clone: This could be a read error, since a much larger clone is one nucleotide away. The CDR3 end falls 3 residues outside the read, so it is completed with the germline J gene. Other DNA sequences within the sample encode an identical CDR3. The chain employs TRBV29-1 and TRBJ2-3, with 10 positions matching TRBD1. Per the germline V gene, CDR1 is SQVTM and CDR2 is ANQGSEA. V shed 3 bases, J shed 6 bases, and the junction held 9 bases outside the gene matches. The CDR3 extends over 15 amino acids. The covered CDR3 bases are TGCAGCGTTGATCGGACAGGGGGGCTCACGGATACG. The encoded protein is CSVDRTGGLTDT. The entire CDR3 reads CSVDRTGGLTDTQYF.

This clone came up many times. Read coverage stops 3 residues before the CDR3 terminus; the germline J gene supplies the remainder. The chain uses TRBV7-8 and TRBJ2-3; 10 nucleotides agree with TRBD2. V was clipped by 3 bases and J by 0 bases; unmatched bases: 6. Germline assignment: CDR1 SGHVS and CDR2 FQNEAQ. This CDR3 contains 17 residues. CDR3 region: CASSLGSSGGSTDTQYF. The CDR3 DNA, read in part, is TGTGCCAGCAGCTTGGGATCTAGCGGGGGAAGCACAGATACG.

This clone has more than one count but fewer than ten. The CDR3 extends 3 residues past the end of the read, so its final part is completed from the germline J gene. This rearrangement joins TRBV20-1 to TRBJ2-7; 13 bases align to TRBD2. The length of the CDR3 is 14 residues. Trimming removed 1 base from V and 5 bases from J; junction bases left unmatched: 2. Germline V CDR1 and CDR2: DFQATT, SNEGSKA (reference sequence). CDR3 amino acids: CSARGTSGSHEQYF. The DNA read from the CDR3 is TGCAGTGCTAGAGGGACTAGCGGGAGCCACGAG.

The table lists this clone with many counts. The missing CDR3 end, 3 residues past where the read stops, is filled in from the germline J gene. Other DNA sequences in this sample translate to the same CDR3. V and J are TRBV11-2 and TRBJ1-3; tentative D call: TRBD1 (6 bases). Germline CDR1 reads SGHAT; CDR2 reads FQNNGV. This CDR3 comprises 13 residues. Trimming left V 1 base short and J 8 bases short, with 9 bases between. The CDR3 sequence is CASSLARGDTIYF. The covered CDR3 bases are TGTGCCAGCAGCTTAGCCAGGGGAGACACC. Complete variable domain (other parts from reference TRBV11-2 and TRBJ1-3): EAGVAQSPRYKIIEKRQSVAFWCNPISGHATLYWYQQILGQGPKLLIQFQNNGVVDDSQLPKDRFSAERLKGVDSTLKIQPAKLEDSAVYLCASSLARGDTIYFGEGSWLTVV.

This clone came up many times. The DNA ends 3 residues before the CDR3 does, and the rest of the CDR3 is filled in from the germline J gene. This sequence joins TRBV4-1 and TRBJ2-3; TRBD2 agrees at 8 bases. This CDR3 region has 16 residues. Trimming took 4 bases from V and 2 from J; bases not matched to a gene: 8. CDR1 MGHRA and CDR2 YSYEKL come from the germline V gene. The CDR3 DNA, read in part, is TGCGCCAGCAGCCCGTTACTAGCGGTAGTCACAGATACG. The encoded protein is CASSPLLAVVTDT. The CDR3 in its entirety is CASSPLLAVVTDTQYF.

This clone was counted at least ten times. The missing CDR3 end, 3 residues past where the read stops, is filled in from the germline J gene. The rearrangement uses TRBV7-3 and TRBJ2-3; D may be TRBD2 (5 bases). The CDR3 sequence is 16 residues long. The V gene's germline CDR1 is SGHTA and CDR2 FQGTGA. Trimming shortened V by 3 bases and J by 0 bases, and 13 bases separated the two germline ends. The CDR3 sequence: CASSFERGTSTDTQYF. Partial CDR3 DNA: TGTGCCAGCAGCTTTGAACGGGGAACTAGCACAGATACG.

This clone was detected only a few times. The sequence runs out 3 residues before the end of the CDR3; the remainder is reconstructed from the germline J gene. V gene TRBV30 combines with J gene TRBJ2-7, with D possibly being TRBD1 (5 bases). Per germline, CDR1 GTSNPN and CDR2 SVGIG (reference sequence). V was clipped by 3 bases and J by 1 base, with 10 bases between them. The CDR3 is made up of 13 amino acids. CDR3 DNA, as far as it was read: TGTGCCTGGAGGGTGGGGCCGTCCTACGAG. This sequence encodes CAWRVGPSYE. The full CDR3 protein reads CAWRVGPSYEQYF.

This clone was counted a few times. The read terminates 3 residues ahead of where the CDR3 ends, so the germline J gene completes it. The rearrangement links TRBV19 to TRBJ2-2; D gene uncertain. In germline, CDR1 is LNHDA, CDR2 SQIVND (reference sequence). This CDR3 spans 14 amino acids. The V and J ends lost 3 bases and 7 bases respectively, with 12 bases between them. CDR3 protein: CASSIFSVSGELFF. The part of the CDR3 DNA that was read is TGTGCCAGTAGTATTTTCTCGGTTAGCGGGGAG.